This TCR beta chain stems from a study of blood T cell repertoires in COVID-19. Study overall: Sites across the United States, Italy and Spain contributed samples from acute and convalescent COVID-19.

Germline CDR1 and CDR2: SEHNR and FQNEAQ (reference sequence). V shed 0 bases and J shed 7 bases, with 12 bases lying between them. The CDR3 has 14 amino acids. Only in-frame clones appear in the TCRdb table, and some are missing; sequencing was by immunoSEQ multiplex PCR. The sample records 380,000 or so clones, around 87% being singletons. This chain uses TRBV7-9 with TRBJ1-2; D is ambiguous. This clonotype was sampled from a man in his thirties or forties who had recovered from COVID-19. The sample was PBMCs or T cells enriched from blood (not recorded which). CDR3 region: CASSLALLRFGYTF. The CDR3 bases are TGTGCCAGCAGCTTAGCCCTACTTCGATTTGGCTACACCTTC.